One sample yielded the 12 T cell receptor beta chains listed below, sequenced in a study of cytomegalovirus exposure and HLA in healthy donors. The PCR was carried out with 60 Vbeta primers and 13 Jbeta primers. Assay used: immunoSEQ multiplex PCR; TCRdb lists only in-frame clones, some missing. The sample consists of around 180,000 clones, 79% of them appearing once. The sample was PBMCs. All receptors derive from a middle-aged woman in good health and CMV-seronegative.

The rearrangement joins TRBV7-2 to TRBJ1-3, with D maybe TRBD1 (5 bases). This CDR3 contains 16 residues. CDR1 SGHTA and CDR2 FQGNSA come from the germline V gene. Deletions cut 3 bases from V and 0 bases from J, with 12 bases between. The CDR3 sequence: CASSFGGSGSGNTIYF. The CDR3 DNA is TGTGCCAGCAGCTTTGGGGGGTCGGGCTCTGGAAACACCATATATTTT.

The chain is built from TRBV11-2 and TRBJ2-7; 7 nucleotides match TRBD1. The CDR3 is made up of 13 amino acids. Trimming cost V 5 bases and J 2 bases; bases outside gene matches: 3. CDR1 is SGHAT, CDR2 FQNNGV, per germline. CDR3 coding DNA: TGTGCCAGCAGCCCCGGGACAGCCTACGAGCAGTACTTC. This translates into CASSPGTAYEQYF.

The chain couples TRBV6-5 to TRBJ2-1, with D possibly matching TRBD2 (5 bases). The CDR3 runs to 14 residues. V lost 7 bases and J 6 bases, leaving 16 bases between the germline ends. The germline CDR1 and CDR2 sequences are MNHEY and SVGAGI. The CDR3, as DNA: TGTGCCAGCACCTCCCGGACGGGATCCAATGAGCAGTTCTTC. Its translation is CASTSRTGSNEQFF.

The CDR3 bases are TGTGCCATCACTAGGGACAGACTACCCTCTGGGGCCAACGTCCTGACTTTC. This gives the protein CAITRDRLPSGANVLTF. This sequence joins TRBV10-3 and TRBJ2-6, with 7 positions matching TRBD1. The CDR3 is made up of 17 amino acids. Germline V gives CDR1 ENHRY, CDR2 SYGVKD. J was trimmed by 0 bases and V by 7 bases; bases with no gene match: 9.

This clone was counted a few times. The CDR3 nucleotides are TGCGCCAGCAGCTTGGCCACGGGACTAGCGGGGGACGAGCAGTACTTC. It specifies CASSLATGLAGDEQYF. The chain has TRBV5-1 and TRBJ2-7, with 14 bases aligning to TRBD2. Trimming removed 0 bases from V and 5 bases from J; junction bases left unmatched: 4. CDR1 is SGHRS, CDR2 YFSETQ, per germline. The CDR3 covers 16 residues.

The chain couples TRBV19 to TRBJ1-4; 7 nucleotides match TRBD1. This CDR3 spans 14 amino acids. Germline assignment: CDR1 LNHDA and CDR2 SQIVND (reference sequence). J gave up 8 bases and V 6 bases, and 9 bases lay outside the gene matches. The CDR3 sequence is CASRTTGMGEKLFF. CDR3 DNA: TGTGCCAGTAGGACGACAGGGATGGGGGAAAAACTGTTTTTT.

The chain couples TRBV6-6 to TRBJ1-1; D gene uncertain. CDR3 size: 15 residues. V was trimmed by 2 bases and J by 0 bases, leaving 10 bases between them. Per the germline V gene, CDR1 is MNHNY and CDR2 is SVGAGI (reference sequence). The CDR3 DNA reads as TGTGCCAGCAGTTACCGGAGAGGAATGAACACTGAAGCTTTCTTT. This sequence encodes CASSYRRGMNTEAFF.

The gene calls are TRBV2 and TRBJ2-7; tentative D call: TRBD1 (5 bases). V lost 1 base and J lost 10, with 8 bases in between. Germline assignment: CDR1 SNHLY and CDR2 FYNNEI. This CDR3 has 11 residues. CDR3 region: CASSEETAQYF. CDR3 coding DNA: TGTGCCAGCAGTGAAGAGACAGCCCAGTACTTC.

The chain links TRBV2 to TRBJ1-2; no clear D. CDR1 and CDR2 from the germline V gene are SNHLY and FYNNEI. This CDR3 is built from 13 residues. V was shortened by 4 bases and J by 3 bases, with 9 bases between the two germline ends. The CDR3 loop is CASSAQVDYGYTF. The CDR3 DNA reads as TGTGCCAGCAGTGCTCAGGTTGACTATGGCTACACCTTC.

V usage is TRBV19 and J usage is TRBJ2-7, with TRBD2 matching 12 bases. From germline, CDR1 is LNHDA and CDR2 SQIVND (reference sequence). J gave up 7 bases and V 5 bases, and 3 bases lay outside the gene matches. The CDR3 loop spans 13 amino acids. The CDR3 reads CASSGLAGKEQYF. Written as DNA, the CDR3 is TGTGCCAGTAGTGGACTAGCGGGAAAGGAGCAGTACTTC.

CDR3 nucleotides: TGCGCCAGCAGTCCGGGGGGTGGACATTCCGCTGGAAACACCATATATTTT. Residues: CASSPGGGHSAGNTIYF. J is TRBJ1-3 and V is TRBV5-1, with D tentatively TRBD1 (5 bases). In germline, CDR1 is SGHRS, CDR2 YFSETQ. Trimming pared 5 bases from V and 2 bases from J, leaving 20 bases between. The CDR3 is 17 residues long.

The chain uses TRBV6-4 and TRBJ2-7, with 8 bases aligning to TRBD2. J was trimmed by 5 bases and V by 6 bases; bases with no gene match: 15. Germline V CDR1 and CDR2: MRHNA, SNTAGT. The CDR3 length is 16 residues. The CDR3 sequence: CASSQGNVAGCHEQYF. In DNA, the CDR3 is TGTGCCAGCAGCCAGGGGAATGTAGCGGGGTGTCACGAGCAGTACTTC.